This T cell receptor (beta chain) was observed in a study of blood T cell repertoires in COVID-19. Overall study: COVID-19 samples, acute and convalescent, were from the United States, Italy and Spain. From T cells, B-cell-depleted T cells, or PBMCs came the material, which was cDNA or gDNA.

About this clone itself: At one of its ends the junction is not consistent with the germline gene, which may arise from a read error.

As handled by the study authors: Amplifying reference gene primers gave estimates of nucleated cell counts. Generated by immunoSEQ multiplex PCR, the TCRdb table keeps only in-frame clones and is missing some. That table supplies the V and J calls and clone size; D and trimming were determined from the DNA. The table records 200,000 to 250,000 clones, approximately 87% of them present only once. The CDR3 consists of 15 residues. The V gene's germline CDR1 is MDHEN and CDR2 SYDVKM. The sequenced sample consisted of peripheral blood. This chain connects TRBV28 to TRBJ2-7; TRBD2 matches at 12 bases. The TCR comes from a man in his 60s with acute or convalescent COVID-19. This CDR3 reads CASRWGLAGSYDQYF. The CDR3 nucleotides read TGTGCCAGCAGGTGGGGACTAGCGGGTTCCTACGATCAGTACTTC.